Each of the 24 T cell receptor beta chains below was sequenced from the same sample in a study of cytomegalovirus exposure and HLA in healthy donors. A multiplex PCR was run with 60 Vbeta primers and 13 Jbeta primers. Sequencing used immunoSEQ multiplex PCR; TCRdb keeps in-frame clones, though not all of them. Among 150,000 to 200,000 clones listed, roughly 70% were seen once. Sequencing used PBMCs. The receptor source for this set is a woman aged 50 to 60 in good health and CMV-seropositive.

This chain links TRBV2 with TRBJ2-6; the match to TRBD1 covers 11 bases. Trimming took 3 bases from V and 2 from J; bases not matched to a gene: 6. The V gene's germline CDR1 is SNHLY and CDR2 FYNNEI. The CDR3 extends over 18 amino acids. CDR3 sequence (DNA): TGTGCCAGCAGTGACTCACGGACAGGGGGCGCTGGGGCCAACGTCCTGACTTTC. Translating it yields CASSDSRTGGAGANVLTF.

The V call is TRBV6-1, the J call TRBJ1-1, with 7 bases fitting TRBD1. Germline V gene lookup returns CDR1 MNHNS and CDR2 SASEGT. This CDR3 is built from 14 residues. J lost 6 bases, V lost 1 base, and 5 bases had no gene match. The CDR3 region has the DNA TGTGCCAGCAGTGAAGAAGGGGGCTGGCCTGAAGCTTTCTTT. This gives the protein CASSEEGGWPEAFF.

This CDR3 reads CASSLMGADTGNTIYF. CDR3 coding DNA: TGTGCCAGCAGCTTAATGGGGGCGGACACTGGAAACACCATATATTTT. The chain employs TRBV7-9 and TRBJ1-3; D perhaps matches TRBD1 (6 bases). Trimming pared 2 bases from V and 2 bases from J, leaving 13 bases between. The CDR3 is 16 amino acids. Germline values: CDR1 SEHNR, CDR2 FQNEAQ (reference sequence). Variable domain in full (rest from reference TRBV7-9 and TRBJ1-3): DTGVSQNPRHKITKRGQNVTFRCDPISEHNRLYWYRQTLGQGPEFLTYFQNEAQLEKSRLLSDRFSAERPKGSFSTLEIQRTEQGDSAMYLCASSLMGADTGNTIYFGEGSWLTVV.

The V gene is TRBV18, the J gene TRBJ2-1; 10 positions agree with TRBD2. CDR1 is KGHSH, CDR2 LQKENI, per germline. V lost 0 bases and J lost 2; bases outside the gene matches: 1. The CDR3 extends over 16 amino acids. CDR3 sequence (DNA): TGTGCCAGCTCACCACCGGGACTAGCGCCCTACAATGAGCAGTTCTTC. It specifies CASSPPGLAPYNEQFF.

The rearrangement links TRBV7-2 to TRBJ2-5; 7 nucleotides align to TRBD1. CDR1 and CDR2 (germline): SGHTA, FQGNSA. Trimming removed 5 bases from V and 5 bases from J; junction bases left unmatched: 8. This CDR3 spans 14 amino acids. CDR3 nucleotide sequence: TGTGCCAGCAGCGCCAGACAGGGTTATGAGACCCAGTACTTC. As protein: CASSARQGYETQYF. Combining the CDR3 with reference TRBV7-2 and TRBJ2-5 gives the whole variable domain GAGVSQSPSNKVTEKGKDVELRCDPISGHTALYWYRQSLGQGLEFLIYFQGNSAPDKSGLPSDRFSAERTGGSVSTLTIQRTQQEDSAVYLCASSARQGYETQYFGPGTRLLVL.

The V gene is TRBV10-3, the J gene TRBJ2-7, with 9 bases aligning to TRBD1. The trim removed 6 bases at V and 2 bases at J, leaving 5 bases unmatched. The length of the CDR3 is 14 residues. Germline CDR1 and CDR2: ENHRY and SYGVKD. For the CDR3, the DNA is TGTGCCATCAGCGCCGGGACAGGGACCTACGAGCAGTACTTC. This codes for CAISAGTGTYEQYF.

This clone was seen a single time. The V gene is TRBV18, the J gene TRBJ2-5; no reliable D call. Germline assignment: CDR1 KGHSH and CDR2 LQKENI. The V end lost 2 bases, the J end lost 3 bases, and 10 bases lay between the germline ends. The CDR3 extends over 14 amino acids. The CDR3 here is CASSPSLSEETQYF. Written as DNA, the CDR3 is TGTGCCAGCTCACCATCTCTAAGTGAAGAGACCCAGTACTTC.

This chain uses TRBV9 with TRBJ2-1, with 9 bases fitting TRBD2. The V gene's germline CDR1 is SGDLS and CDR2 YYNGEE. The trim removed 0 bases at V and 4 bases at J, leaving 2 bases unmatched. This CDR3 contains 15 residues. The CDR3 sequence is CASSVGTSDYNEQFF. CDR3 bases: TGTGCCAGCAGCGTAGGGACTAGCGATTACAATGAGCAGTTCTTC.

J is TRBJ2-1 and V is TRBV6-1; D is possibly TRBD1 (6 bases). With 0 bases removed from V and 4 bases from J, the gap between germline ends came to 16 bases. This CDR3 contains 17 residues. CDR1 and CDR2 (germline): MNHNS, SASEGT. CDR3 region: CASSEALQGQLYNEQFF. The CDR3 nucleotides read TGTGCCAGCAGTGAAGCGCTTCAAGGACAGCTTTACAATGAGCAGTTCTTC.

V usage is TRBV19 and J usage is TRBJ1-1; possible D gene TRBD1, 6 bases. CDR3 length equals 15 residues. Germline lookup yields CDR1 LNHDA and CDR2 SQIVND (reference sequence). Trimming pared 3 bases from V and 1 base from J, leaving 12 bases between. CDR3 sequence reads: CASSIKGHANTEAFF. The CDR3, as DNA: TGTGCCAGTAGTATTAAGGGACATGCGAACACTGAAGCTTTCTTT.

The chain links TRBV5-1 to TRBJ2-7; unclear D gene. CDR1 and CDR2 (germline): SGHRS, YFSETQ. With 2 bases removed from V and 3 bases from J, the gap between germline ends came to 9 bases. There are 13 residues in the CDR3. The CDR3 sequence: CASSFDGYYEQYF. Written as DNA, the CDR3 is TGCGCCAGCAGCTTCGACGGGTACTACGAGCAGTACTTC. Variable domain in full (rest from reference TRBV5-1 and TRBJ2-7): KAGVTQTPRYLIKTRGQQVTLSCSPISGHRSVSWYQQTPGQGLQFLFEYFSETQRNKGNFPGRFSGRQFSNSRSEMNVSTLELGDSALYLCASSFDGYYEQYFGPGTRLTVT.

A word on this clone: Different DNA sequences within this sample yield the same CDR3. The chain combines TRBV4-2 with TRBJ2-6; possibly TRBD2 for D (5 bases). The germline gives CDR1 LGHNA, CDR2 YNFKEQ. Trimming removed 3 bases from V and 1 base from J, with 10 bases in between. This CDR3 is 16 amino acids long. In DNA form, the CDR3 reads TGTGCCAGCAGCCAGCCTTGGAGGTCTGGGGCCAACGTCCTGACTTTC. Amino acids: CASSQPWRSGANVLTF.

Only one count was recorded for this clone. V is TRBV5-1 and J is TRBJ2-3; 7 nucleotides match TRBD1. After removal of 3 bases from V and 3 bases from J, the junction contained 4 bases not matched to a gene. This CDR3 is built from 14 residues. Germline CDR1 is SGHRS and CDR2 is YFSETQ. CDR3 nucleotides: TGCGCCAGCAGCTGGCAGGGGGTTACAGATACGCAGTATTTT. Its protein product is CASSWQGVTDTQYF. Full variable domain (outside the CDR3, taken from reference TRBV5-1 and TRBJ2-3): KAGVTQTPRYLIKTRGQQVTLSCSPISGHRSVSWYQQTPGQGLQFLFEYFSETQRNKGNFPGRFSGRQFSNSRSEMNVSTLELGDSALYLCASSWQGVTDTQYFGPGTRLTVL.

V usage is TRBV10-3 and J usage is TRBJ2-5; tentative D call: TRBD1 (6 bases). V was cut by 5 bases and J by 3 bases, with 13 bases left in between. CDR1 and CDR2 from the germline V gene are ENHRY and SYGVKD. This CDR3 contains 14 residues. Here the CDR3 DNA reads TGTGCCATCAGTACTATGACAGGAGAAGAGACCCAGTACTTC. It specifies CAISTMTGEETQYF.

In DNA form, the CDR3 reads TGCGCCAGCAGTGAGTCCCAGGGTGACACTGAAGCTTTCTTT. It specifies CASSESQGDTEAFF. The chain joins TRBV10-1 to TRBJ1-1; a weak D match, TRBD1 (5 bases). Looked up from germline, CDR1 is WNHNN and CDR2 is SYGVQD (reference sequence). The CDR3 has 14 residues. The V and J ends lost 0 bases and 3 bases respectively, with 8 bases between them.

The chain links TRBV5-6 to TRBJ2-1, with TRBD2 matching 13 bases. Trimming cost V 4 bases and J 6 bases; bases outside gene matches: 10. The germline CDR1 and CDR2 sequences are SGHDT and YYEEEE. The CDR3 covers 17 residues. The CDR3 DNA follows: TGTGCCAGCAGCCTGATGACTAGCGGGGGGCATGGCAATGAGCAGTTCTTC. Translated: CASSLMTSGGHGNEQFF.

CDR3 sequence reads: CASSSGTGGGELFF. The DNA of the CDR3 is TGTGCCAGCAGTTCCGGGACAGGGGGCGGGGAGCTGTTTTTT. This chain links TRBV27 with TRBJ2-2, with 11 bases aligning to TRBD1. CDR3 length: 14 amino acids. Germline-derived CDR1 and CDR2 are MNHEY and SMNVEV (reference sequence). The V segment lost 4 bases and the J segment 7 bases; nucleotides outside the gene matches: 2.

This rearrangement joins TRBV5-6 to TRBJ1-1; the D is unclear. V was pared by 6 bases and J by 4 bases, with 19 bases between. The CDR3 sequence is 15 residues long. Germline CDR1 reads SGHDT; CDR2 reads YYEEEE. The CDR3, as DNA: TGTGCCAGCACCGATTTGAGGAGCAGAATCACTGAAGCTTTCTTT. Residues: CASTDLRSRITEAFF.

The chain joins TRBV6-1 to TRBJ1-6; 7 bases align to TRBD1. CDR3 length: 15 residues. V lost 2 bases and J lost 7; bases outside the gene matches: 5. Germline loops: CDR1 MNHNS, CDR2 SASEGT. The CDR3 spells CASSEPVQGNSPLHF. The CDR3, as DNA: TGTGCCAGCAGTGAACCCGTACAGGGGAATTCACCCCTCCACTTT.

In the case of this clone: The same CDR3 arises from other DNA sequences in this sample as well. The chain carries TRBV10-3 and TRBJ1-2; 7 bases align to TRBD1. Germline V lookup: CDR1 ENHRY, CDR2 SYGVKD. The CDR3 length is 13 residues. V lost 3 bases and J lost 2; bases outside the gene matches: 0. CDR3 DNA: TGTGCCATCAGTGAACAGGGGAACTATGGCTACACCTTC. This codes for CAISEQGNYGYTF.

This chain links TRBV4-1 with TRBJ2-3; tentatively, D is TRBD2 (7 bases). This CDR3 has 14 amino acids. Trimming removed 4 bases at V and 4 bases at J, with 12 bases between. Germline loops: CDR1 MGHRA, CDR2 YSYEKL. CDR3 in amino acids: CASSRGGGSDTQYF. CDR3 coding DNA: TGCGCCAGCAGCCGAGGGGGGGGGTCAGATACGCAGTATTTT.

This chain joins TRBV27 and TRBJ1-3; TRBD1 is a possible D gene (5 bases). Germline V gene data show CDR1 as MNHEY and CDR2 as SMNVEV (reference sequence). V was trimmed by 5 bases and J by 2 bases, leaving 13 bases between them. CDR3 size: 15 residues. CDR3 sequence (DNA): TGTGCCAGCAGTCCAGGGATTACGGCTGGAAACACCATATATTTT. Amino acids: CASSPGITAGNTIYF.

This chain joins TRBV19 and TRBJ2-2; D gene unclear. Trimming left V 9 bases short and J 5 bases short, with 7 bases between. This CDR3 is 11 amino acids long. CDR1 is LNHDA and CDR2 is SQIVND in the germline V gene (reference sequence). The CDR3 sequence is CASTLTGELFF. The CDR3 DNA reads as TGTGCCAGCACCCTAACCGGGGAGCTGTTTTTT.

This rearrangement joins TRBV11-3 to TRBJ2-5; TRBD2 aligns across 7 bases. Germline V gene lookup returns CDR1 SGHNT and CDR2 YENEEA. The CDR3 is 18 amino acids. Trimming at V came to 5 bases and at J to 2 bases, leaving 17 bases not matched to a gene. This chain's CDR3 is CASSPGLGRGRNQETQYF. CDR3 DNA: TGTGCCAGCAGCCCCGGACTAGGACGGGGAAGAAATCAAGAGACCCAGTACTTC.